The sequence of this T cell receptor (beta chain) was determined in a study of T cell repertoires in ileal Crohn's disease (dated by TCRdb to between 2018 and 2020). Regarding the research as a whole: The median duration of disease was 7.9 years, and at the time of surgery roughly a third of patients were active smokers. Every patient underwent surgery because of a complication, which was stricturing disease in approximately 61% and penetrating disease in about 40%. About half of the patients received postoperative therapy: 11 received thiopurines and 15 to 20 received anti-TNF agents. TCR repertoire analysis was performed in approximately 52 Crohn's disease patients drawn from a prospective multicentre cohort. The study was conducted in parallel with a multicentre cohort built to find predictors of early endoscopic recurrence after ileocolonic resection. A Rutgeerts score higher than i0 was the definition used for endoscopic postoperative recurrence. The study sequenced about 180 mucosal samples from 57 patients, taken at several locations on the surgical specimen and at postoperative endoscopy.

Germline trimming amounts to 3 bases on V and 2 bases on J, with 2 as the count of junction bases outside the gene matches. The CDR3 goes from the cysteine to the phenylalanine over 14 residues. The retained sequence is limited to the CDR3, 42 bases, with the frame set at the first base. The germline V gene sets CDR1 to SGHRS and CDR2 to YFSETQ. Roughly 550 nanograms of biopsy DNA per sample were submitted for commercial TCRB immunosequencing. Adaptive Biotechnology amplified CDR3 regions from genomic DNA with a two-step multiplex PCR that controlled for amplification bias. Primers covering every V and J gene segment were used in the first PCR, while barcodes and Illumina adapters were added in the second PCR. An Illumina instrument was used to sequence the CDR3 libraries. The authors processed their data as follows. Analysis combined the vendor-provided pipelines with custom analysis of raw data in R/Bioconductor under R version 3.3.0. Clonality, which ranges from 0 to 1, was calculated as the inverse of the normalised Shannon entropy across all productive clones. The repertoire share taken up by the top 100 clones defined high-frequency clones, and only clones that passed a 95% confidence test were kept. Overlap between samples was measured with the Morisita-Horn index, while repertoire diversity was measured with the Simpson index. TCRdb took over this immuneACCESS table, retaining in-frame rearrangements with V and J assigned. Such tables are incomplete; in checked studies, under half of the missing clones stem from an unresolved V gene, and the remainder is unexplained. D and trimming come from the DNA, and the V and J calls and clone size come from that table. The table for this sample lists under 6,000 clones; about 95% of them were counted only once. Clones ranked in the top ten supply around 0.3% of the sample.

Eligible patients were adults with ileal or ileocolonic Crohn's disease who had an indication for ileocolonic resection. Before DNA extraction, whole ileal mucosal biopsies were kept frozen at -80 degrees C. A TRizol-based method was used to extract genomic DNA from the frozen whole biopsies, and the DNA was quantified with a NanoDrop 2000 spectrophotometer. What the study reported, not specific to this receptor: A significantly higher proportion of clonal expansions was observed in active smokers at surgery than in non-smokers (roughly 27% vs 19%, p=0.02). Endoscopic recurrence was linked to a higher percentage of high-frequency clones at surgery, and recurrence occurred in every patient whose clonality exceeded 26.8% (18/57). Compared with CD4 T cells, sorted CD8 T cells contained more high-frequency clones, which suggests that the mucosal expansions were mostly CD8. Only a subgroup of patients, of unstated size, had their mucosal CD4 and CD8 T cells sorted and sequenced.

To note about this clone: Its cognate antigen has yet to be identified. Base quality data are lacking; no much larger clone is found one base away.

The chain joins TRBV5-1 to TRBJ1-5; 7 bases in between match TRBD1. The sequence was obtained from an adult with Crohn's disease. Sample: ileal tissue. The CDR3 protein: CASSSGQGNQPQHF. DNA sequence: TGCGCCAGCAGCTCCGGACAGGGCAATCAGCCCCAGCATTTT. Outside the CDR3, residues come from the reference TRBV5-1 and TRBJ1-5 proteins, so the full variable domain is: KAGVTQTPRYLIKTRGQQVTLSCSPISGHRSVSWYQQTPGQGLQFLFEYFSETQRNKGNFPGRFSGRQFSNSRSEMNVSTLELGDSALYLCASSSGQGNQPQHFGDGTRLSIL.